The 5 T cell receptor beta chains presented below share a single source sample, sequenced in a study of T cells in women clearing cervical HPV infection (dated by TCRdb to the late 2010s). Library construction relied on the immunoSEQ multiplex PCR assay. The clones in this table, taken by TCRdb from immuneACCESS, are in-frame only. Not every clone is retained; where verified, under half of the shortfall comes from an unresolved V gene, and the cause of the rest is unknown. The table held for this sample gives some 33,000 clones. The top ten hold around 4% of the sample. Sequencing used blood buffy coat. The source of these receptors is a woman aged 18 to 75 with a cervical HPV16 infection that either progressed to CIN3+ or cleared (not recorded which).

Regarding this clone: The sequenced fragment ends 3 residues before the CDR3 boundary, so the rest is inferred from the germline J gene. The rearrangement joins TRBV7-2 to TRBJ1-2; TRBD1 might be the D (5 bases). V was clipped by 0 bases and J by 3 bases, with 11 bases between them. The germline gives CDR1 SGHTA, CDR2 FQGNSA. The CDR3 is 15 amino acids. CDR3 protein: CASSLAAQGYYGYTF. Incomplete CDR3 DNA: TGTGCCAGCAGCTTAGCAGCCCAGGGATACTATGGC. Full variable domain (missing parts from reference TRBV7-2 and TRBJ1-2): GAGVSQSPSNKVTEKGKDVELRCDPISGHTALYWYRQSLGQGLEFLIYFQGNSAPDKSGLPSDRFSAERTGGSVSTLTIQRTQQEDSAVYLCASSLAAQGYYGYTFGSGTRLTVV.

Note on this clone: The read falls 3 residues short of the CDR3 end, and the missing part is taken from the germline J gene. V usage is TRBV29-1 and J usage is TRBJ2-2; TRBD1 agrees at 7 bases. This CDR3 contains 12 residues. The germline CDR1 and CDR2 sequences are SQVTM and ANQGSEA. CDR3 protein: CSVIGTDEKLFF. The part of the CDR3 DNA that was read is TGCAGCGTTATAGGGACAGATGAAAAG.

With respect to this clone: The read gets to within 3 residues of the CDR3 end, and the germline J gene fills in the rest. This chain joins TRBV7-6 and TRBJ1-2, with D possibly TRBD1 on 6 matching bases. Trimming left V 5 bases short and J 6 bases short, with 13 bases between. Germline values: CDR1 SGHVS, CDR2 FNYEAQ. The CDR3 is 13 residues long. CDR3 sequence reads: CASSIQGLHGYTF. CDR3 bases read: TGTGCCAGCAGCATTCAGGGGTTGCATGGC.

To note about this clone: The CDR3 extends 3 residues past the end of the read, so its final part is completed from the germline J gene. The rearrangement uses TRBV29-1 and TRBJ1-5; a possible D gene is TRBD1 (6 bases). V lost 3 bases, J lost 4 bases, and 10 bases lay in between. CDR1 is SQVTM, CDR2 ANQGSEA, per germline. CDR3 size: 13 residues. CDR3 residues: CSVETGFNQPQHF. The sequenced CDR3 bases are TGCAGCGTTGAGACAGGATTTAATCAGCCC.

Partial CDR3 DNA: TGTGCCAGCAGTCCGAGGACTAGCGGCACTAGCACAGATACG. This encodes CASSPRTSGTSTDT. The whole CDR3 is CASSPRTSGTSTDTQYF. V is TRBV12-3 or TRBV12-4 and J is TRBJ2-3, with TRBD2 identical over 10 bases. Coverage ceases 3 residues before the CDR3 finishes, and the germline J gene fills in the end. Unmatched junction bases numbered 8, after V lost 5 bases and J lost 0 bases. The CDR3 is 17 residues long.